What follows are 28 T cell receptor beta chains derived from one specimen sequenced in a study of CD8 T cells in Susac syndrome (dated by TCRdb to between 2018 and 2021). Library prep was done by the immunoSEQ multiplex PCR assay. RNA was extracted using the RNeasy kit, and roughly 0.5 to 1 microgram was reverse transcribed with random hexamers. TCRdb cleaned the public reads at Q25 with fastp, built clones with MiXCR and kept in-frame beta chains. Rows are unified per CDR3 protein, each entry keeping the most common DNA and genes. Present in this sample are approximately 220,000 distinct CDR3 sequences, approximately 95% of which were seen just once. Of the sample, approximately 0.082% falls within the top ten clones. The specimen was CD4+ T cells from PBMCs. The receptors here all came from a human donor with multiple sclerosis.

The chain has TRBV2 and TRBJ2-3, with D maybe TRBD2 (5 bases). Germline values: CDR1 SNHLY, CDR2 FYNNEI. CDR3 length: 15 residues. V was trimmed by 7 bases and J by 1 base, leaving 15 bases between them. The CDR3 reads CASTENGMGTDTQYF. Here the CDR3 DNA reads TGTGCCAGCACCGAGAACGGGATGGGCACAGATACGCAGTATTTT.

The V call is TRBV19, the J call TRBJ2-7; TRBD1 matches at 10 bases. Unmatched junction bases numbered 11, after V lost 5 bases and J lost 1 base. The CDR3 loop spans 17 amino acids. CDR1 is LNHDA, CDR2 SQIVND, per germline (reference sequence). In nucleotides, the CDR3 is TGTGCCAGTAGTTCACTCGGCCGGGACAGGGGTTCCTACGAGCAGTACTTC. Protein product: CASSSLGRDRGSYEQYF.

V is TRBV3-1 and J is TRBJ2-1; no definite D call. Trimming removed 2 bases at V and 10 bases at J, with 9 bases between. The CDR3 runs 12 residues. Germline V gene sequence: CDR1 LGHDT, CDR2 YNNKEL (reference sequence). The CDR3 is CASSQTENEQFF. In DNA form, the CDR3 reads TGTGCCAGCAGCCAAACAGAGAACGAGCAGTTCTTC.

The V call is TRBV30, the J call TRBJ1-6; D ambiguous. Germline lookup yields CDR1 GTSNPN and CDR2 SVGIG (reference sequence). CDR3 length: 14 residues. Deletions cut 1 base from V and 7 bases from J, with 11 bases between. The CDR3 sequence is CAWSGTRYNSPLHF. CDR3 sequence (DNA): TGTGCCTGGAGTGGAACAAGATACAATTCACCCCTCCACTTT. The complete variable domain, with remaining parts taken from reference TRBV30 and TRBJ1-6, reads SQTIHQWPATLVQPVGSPLSLECTVEGTSNPNLYWYRQAAGRGLQLLFYSVGIGQISSEVPQNLSASRPQDRQFILSSKKLLLSDSGFYLCAWSGTRYNSPLHFGNGTRLTVT.

The chain has TRBV13 and TRBJ1-4, with D tentatively TRBD1 (6 bases). Trimming took off 5 bases at V and 8 bases at J, with 15 bases between the two ends. This CDR3 spans 14 amino acids. Germline CDR1 is PRHDT and CDR2 is FYEKMQ (reference sequence). The CDR3 loop reads CASSQTGAHEKLFF. The CDR3 DNA reads TGTGCCAGCAGCCAGACAGGCGCCCACGAAAAACTGTTTTTT.

The chain has TRBV14 and TRBJ1-1; TRBD1 agrees at 8 bases. This CDR3 contains 16 residues. The V segment lost 4 bases and the J segment 1 base; nucleotides outside the gene matches: 8. Per germline, CDR1 SGHDN and CDR2 FVKESK. The CDR3 region is CASSLDLGQGNTEAFF. The CDR3 nucleotides are TGTGCCAGCAGCCTGGATCTTGGACAGGGGAACACTGAAGCTTTCTTT.

The chain has TRBV5-1 and TRBJ1-5; the match to TRBD1 covers 7 bases. The CDR3 extends over 15 amino acids. V shed 4 bases, J shed 3 bases, and the junction held 7 bases outside the gene matches. The germline CDR1 and CDR2 sequences are SGHRS and YFSETQ. CDR3 sequence reads: CASSLGTAPNQPQHF. The CDR3 bases are TGCGCCAGCAGCCTTGGGACAGCACCCAATCAGCCCCAGCATTTT.

The J gene is TRBJ2-7, the V gene TRBV7-9; D may be TRBD2 (7 bases). This CDR3 is built from 13 residues. In germline, CDR1 is SEHNR, CDR2 FQNEAQ (reference sequence). V lost 5 bases, J lost 7 bases, and 15 bases lay in between. The CDR3: CASSPGGRGEQYV. Written as DNA, the CDR3 is TGTGCCAGCAGCCCGGGGGGCCGAGGGGAGCAGTACGTC.

The chain has TRBV6-5 and TRBJ2-1; D is undetermined. The ends were cut back, 0 bases at V and 2 bases at J, with 8 bases in the middle. This CDR3 has 15 residues. Germline V gene lookup returns CDR1 MNHEY and CDR2 SVGAGI. CDR3 in DNA: TGTGCCAGCAGTTACTCCGCAGTGCCCTACAATGAGCAGTTCTTC. Its protein is CASSYSAVPYNEQFF.

The chain links TRBV5-1 to TRBJ2-1; 9 bases map to TRBD2. This CDR3 is built from 14 residues. Germline-derived CDR1 and CDR2 are SGHRS and YFSETQ. The trim removed 2 bases at V and 8 bases at J, leaving 5 bases unmatched. The CDR3 coding sequence is TGCGCCAGCAGCTTAGATTCTAGCGGGGATGAGCAGTTCTTC. Its translation: CASSLDSSGDEQFF. Full variable domain (rest looked up from reference TRBV5-1 and TRBJ2-1): KAGVTQTPRYLIKTRGQQVTLSCSPISGHRSVSWYQQTPGQGLQFLFEYFSETQRNKGNFPGRFSGRQFSNSRSEMNVSTLELGDSALYLCASSLDSSGDEQFFGPGTRLTVL.

This sequence joins TRBV20-1 and TRBJ1-6; 9 positions agree with TRBD1. There are 13 residues in the CDR3. The trim removed 6 bases at V and 7 bases at J, leaving 4 bases unmatched. The germline CDR1 and CDR2 sequences are DFQATT and SNEGSKA (reference sequence). The CDR3 nucleotides are TGCAGTGCGGGGGACAGGGCCAATTCACCCCTCCACTTT. Its translation: CSAGDRANSPLHF.

This CDR3 is CASSDRQGGNTIYF. The DNA for the CDR3 is TGTGCCAGCAGTGACAGGCAGGGTGGAAACACCATATATTTT. The chain combines TRBV2 with TRBJ1-3; tentatively, D is TRBD1 (5 bases). CDR3 size: 14 residues. V gave up 3 bases and J gave up 3 bases, with 9 bases separating them. CDR1 is SNHLY and CDR2 is FYNNEI in the germline V gene.

There are a few counts of this clonotype. The CDR3 bases are TGTGCCTGGAGTCGACCTCCCAAACTCTATGGCTACACCTTC. Its translation: CAWSRPPKLYGYTF. The chain joins TRBV30 to TRBJ1-2; D is ambiguous. Per the germline V gene, CDR1 is GTSNPN and CDR2 is SVGIG (reference sequence). The CDR3 runs to 14 residues. V gave up 2 bases and J gave up 4 bases, with 14 bases separating them.

The V and J genes are TRBV5-1 and TRBJ1-2, with D possibly matching TRBD1 (5 bases). The V gene's germline CDR1 is SGHRS and CDR2 YFSETQ. The CDR3 spans 14 residues. Between the trimmed V and J ends, which lost 0 bases and 4 bases, there was a span of 10 bases. CDR3 nucleotide sequence: TGCGCCAGCAGCTTGGAAGGGGAGCCCTATGGCTACACCTTC. Translating it yields CASSLEGEPYGYTF.

This clonotype has a single count. The rearrangement joins TRBV29-1 to TRBJ2-2; TRBD2 might be the D (6 bases). The CDR3 runs to 15 residues. The germline V gene encodes CDR1 SQVTM and CDR2 ANQGSEA. V was cut by 6 bases and J by 6 bases, with 20 bases left in between. CDR3 protein: CSVSGGSDWAGELFF. CDR3 bases: TGCAGCGTGAGTGGAGGGAGTGATTGGGCCGGGGAGCTGTTTTTT.

CDR3 in amino acids: CSVEGGADTQYF. CDR3 nucleotide sequence: TGCAGCGTTGAGGGGGGAGCAGATACGCAGTATTTT. The chain employs TRBV29-1 and TRBJ2-3; D may be TRBD2 (6 bases). The CDR3 totals 12 residues. Trimming removed 3 bases from V and 4 bases from J, with 8 bases in between. Per the germline V gene, CDR1 is SQVTM and CDR2 is ANQGSEA.

The chain has TRBV5-1 and TRBJ1-6; tentatively, D is TRBD1 (6 bases). The CDR3 extends over 12 amino acids. CDR1 and CDR2 (germline): SGHRS, YFSETQ. V was cut by 4 bases and J by 10 bases, with 9 bases left in between. The CDR3 DNA reads as TGCGCCAGCAGCCCGGGGGGCTCACCCCTCCACTTT. Translation gives CASSPGGSPLHF.

V gene TRBV20-1 combines with J gene TRBJ2-1, with 13 bases identical to TRBD2. The germline CDR1 and CDR2 sequences are DFQATT and SNEGSKA (reference sequence). V dropped 5 bases and J dropped 9; count of bases not matched to a gene: 7. The CDR3 is 14 residues long. CDR3 protein: CSAASLAGGLEQFF. Here the CDR3 DNA reads TGCAGTGCTGCCTCACTAGCGGGGGGGCTTGAGCAGTTCTTC.

The rearrangement joins TRBV24-1 to TRBJ2-7; the D gene is possibly TRBD1 (5 bases). Trimming took off 8 bases at V and 2 bases at J, with 12 bases between the two ends. CDR1 KGHDR and CDR2 SFDVKD come from the germline V gene. This CDR3 comprises 13 residues. The CDR3 DNA reads as TGTGCCACCACACTCAGGGATGCCTACGAGCAGTACTTC. Translating gives CATTLRDAYEQYF.

V is TRBV2 and J is TRBJ1-6; the D gene is possibly TRBD1 (5 bases). Germline V gives CDR1 SNHLY, CDR2 FYNNEI. This CDR3 has 15 residues. Trimming took off 5 bases at V and 4 bases at J, with 12 bases between the two ends. CDR3 sequence reads: CASSLDSRYNSPLHF. The CDR3 DNA reads TGTGCCAGCAGTTTAGACAGTCGTTATAATTCACCCCTCCACTTT. The variable domain in full, with the rest retrieved from reference TRBV2 and TRBJ1-6, is EPEVTQTPSHQVTQMGQEVILRCVPISNHLYFYWYRQILGQKVEFLVSFYNNEISEKSEIFDDQFSVERPDGSNFTLKIRSTKLEDSAMYFCASSLDSRYNSPLHFGNGTRLTVT.

CDR3 sequence reads: CASSPGTSNNEQFF. Written as DNA, the CDR3 is TGTGCCAGCAGCCCCGGGACTTCCAACAATGAGCAGTTCTTC. The gene calls are TRBV4-2 and TRBJ2-1; a possible D gene is TRBD2 (6 bases). The CDR3 runs 14 residues. Germline V gene data show CDR1 as LGHNA and CDR2 as YNFKEQ. The V and J ends lost 4 bases and 5 bases respectively, with 12 bases between them.

V gene TRBV4-1 combines with J gene TRBJ1-2; D perhaps matches TRBD1 (5 bases). The V and J ends lost 0 bases and 8 bases respectively, with 19 bases between them. The CDR3 totals 16 residues. In germline, CDR1 is MGHRA, CDR2 YSYEKL. CDR3 sequence reads: CASSQDLRSGISGYTF. The DNA of the CDR3 is TGCGCCAGCAGCCAAGATCTACGCTCAGGGATTAGCGGCTACACCTTC.

The chain combines TRBV11-2 with TRBJ2-7; 7 bases match TRBD2. V lost 3 bases, J lost 5 bases, and 13 bases stayed unmatched. CDR1 is SGHAT, CDR2 FQNNGV, per germline. The CDR3 is 16 residues long. The CDR3: CASSFDRPTSVHEQYV. In DNA, the CDR3 is TGTGCCAGCAGCTTCGACAGACCTACTAGCGTCCACGAGCAGTACGTC.

V gene TRBV6-6 combines with J gene TRBJ2-1; 8 bases map to TRBD1. This CDR3 spans 16 amino acids. The germline gives CDR1 MNHNY, CDR2 SVGAGI (reference sequence). V lost 0 bases and J lost 3; bases outside the gene matches: 4. CDR3 sequence: CASSYSIGQGYNEQFF. CDR3 nucleotide sequence: TGTGCCAGCAGTTACTCGATAGGACAGGGCTACAATGAGCAGTTCTTC.

This chain joins TRBV25-1 and TRBJ2-3; TRBD2 agrees at 11 bases. CDR3 length: 16 residues. Germline values: CDR1 MGHDK, CDR2 SYGVNS. V trimming: 3 bases; J trimming: 4 bases; junction bases outside the gene matches: 6. Here the CDR3 DNA reads TGTGCCAGCAGTGACCTACTAGCGGGGGAATCAGATACGCAGTATTTT. This encodes CASSDLLAGESDTQYF. Looking up the rest from reference TRBV25-1 and TRBJ2-3 gives the full variable domain: EADIYQTPRYLVIGTGKKITLECSQTMGHDKMYWYQQDPGMELHLIHYSYGVNSTEKGDLSSESTVSRIRTEHFPLTLESARPSHTSQYLCASSDLLAGESDTQYFGPGTRLTVL.

The chain combines TRBV20-1 with TRBJ1-2; D remains unclear. Germline assignment: CDR1 DFQATT and CDR2 SNEGSKA (reference sequence). V shed 0 bases and J shed 4 bases, with 6 bases lying between them. The CDR3 spans 12 residues. The CDR3 nucleotides are TGCAGTGCTAGAGATCCGGGCTATGGCTACACCTTC. Translating gives CSARDPGYGYTF.

The CDR3 nucleotides are TGTGCCAGCAGTGAAGGGGGGTCGACAGGGGTGAATGAGCAGTTCTTC. This sequence encodes CASSEGGSTGVNEQFF. The V and J genes are TRBV25-1 and TRBJ2-1; 8 nucleotides line up with TRBD1. CDR3 size: 16 residues. Per germline, CDR1 MGHDK and CDR2 SYGVNS. Trimming cost V 2 bases and J 7 bases; bases outside gene matches: 10.

The chain employs TRBV20-1 and TRBJ2-7; D remains ambiguous. The germline V and J ends were trimmed by 5 bases and 3 bases, with 5 bases remaining between them. The CDR3 runs to 10 residues. From germline, CDR1 is DFQATT and CDR2 SNEGSKA (reference sequence). CDR3 loop: CSAGFYEQYF. Written as DNA, the CDR3 is TGCAGTGCTGGTTTCTACGAGCAGTACTTC.